This entry is about one T cell receptor beta chain. The sample originates from a study of blood T cells in healthy people across ages. V was trimmed by 5 bases and J by 0 bases, leaving 16 bases between them. This CDR3 has 17 amino acids. In germline, CDR1 is SGHTA, CDR2 FQGTGA. A second about 7 to 12 cycle PCR used barcoded and J-beta primers. TCRdb reanalysed the 5' RACE reads using MiXCR and keeps one entry per CDR3 protein. The sample lists more than 1.4 million distinct CDR3 sequences; 42% were seen once. The sample consisted of blood. The sequence was obtained from a woman between 18 and 29 years old in good health. The gene calls are TRBV7-3 and TRBJ2-2; either TRBD1 or TRBD2 may fit D (6 bases each). As DNA, the CDR3 is TGTGCCAGCAGCCAGGGGAGGTTCTTCGCGAACACCGGGGAGCTGTTTTTT. The encoded protein is CASSQGRFFANTGELFF. Full variable domain (missing parts from reference TRBV7-3 and TRBJ2-2): GAGVSQTPSNKVTEKGKYVELRCDPISGHTALYWYRQSLGQGPEFLIYFQGTGAADDSGLPNDRFFAVRPEGSVSTLKIQRTERGDSAVYLCASSQGRFFANTGELFFGEGSRLTVL.